This T cell receptor (beta chain) was found in a study of blood T cells in healthy people across ages (dated by TCRdb to the mid-2010s). For context, the study as a whole: In model experiments, roughly one uniquely barcoded TCR beta cDNA molecule per two T cells was captured by template switching. Age-related changes in TCR beta repertoire diversity were measured in the study by deep sequencing normalized with unique cDNA molecular identifiers. The donors were split into four age groups: young (average 16 years), middle-aged (more than 35), aged (approximately 60) and long-lived (82). To avoid experimental bias, donors of different ages were distributed randomly across sequencing lanes. The study analyzed two additional independent replicas of 1 million unique cDNA reads from the same blood draw for two donors, one aged 18 to 30 and one aged 80 or older.

What the authors observed across the whole study: Compared with the aged group, the long-lived group had more naive CD4+ T cells, fewer expanded clones and increased TCR diversity, a pattern suggesting age selection. Observed TCR beta diversity per million T cells fell roughly linearly with age, and a significant reduction was already apparent by age approximately 41. Conclusive comparison of naive and antigen-experienced compartments was prevented by the profiling of bulk unsorted PBMCs. Donor CMV infection status was unknown, potentially confounding age-related changes in expanded clonotypes. Total diversity estimates from one million sequenced T cells were considered lower bounds and underestimates. There was a strong correlation between observed TCR beta diversity and the percentage of naive T cells measured by flow cytometry.

The table lists this clonotype with a count of one. Its recognized antigen is unknown. A read error may account for a junction end that differs from germline. Libraries were made using 5' RACE. The listed sequencing device is Illumina HiSeq 2500. A second PCR of about 6 to 11 cycles was performed with a sample-barcoded 5' primer and a J-beta primer mix. Each TCR beta cDNA molecule received a unique molecular identifier from a template-switch 5' adaptor carrying 12 random nucleotides. Each sample yielded at least 3 million CDR3-containing paired-end reads. First-strand cDNA was synthesized from all RNA with the Mint cDNA synthesis kit, primed by a TRBC-specific oligonucleotide. Following uracil-DNA glycosylase treatment, a first 18-cycle PCR with universal primers M1SS and BC2_uni_R was performed on all cDNA. The study's processing was this. Normalization of each sample was performed by random selection of 1 million high-quality reads, each carrying a distinct molecular identifier. Instead of being binned into consensus sequences, reads with shared molecular identifiers were discarded. CDR3 identification, clonotype clustering and error correction used MiTCR with a Q25 quality threshold and the strictest error-elimination algorithm. A nonparametric unseen species model using Euler transformation provided a lower-bound estimate of total TCR beta diversity. The public sequencing data were trimmed at Q25 with fastp and processed into clonotypes with MiXCR by TCRdb, which kept only in-frame beta chains. Merged by CDR3 protein, the rows form single entries marked with the most common genes and DNA. These V and J calls originate from TCRdb's pipeline instead of the authors' own analysis. Present in this sample are around 870,000 distinct CDR3 sequences, under 35% of which were seen just once. The top ten hold about 18% of the sample.

The donors were roughly 40 Caucasian individuals from Russia, aged roughly 6 to 95 years, who were systemically healthy. Each donor gave 8 to 10 milliliters of peripheral blood, drawn into EDTA-treated Vacutainer tubes. PBMCs were isolated by Ficoll-Paque density-gradient centrifugation, with at least 6 million obtained per sample. Total RNA was extracted from PBMCs with Trizol reagent, with at least 6 micrograms obtained per sample. For every donor, flow cytometry on a PBMC aliquot measured the percentage of naive CD45RAhigh/CD27high T cells. The TCR originated in an elderly woman in good health. Input material: blood.

The encoded CDR3 is CASSLSPDYDEQFF. The sequenced DNA is TGCGCCAGCAGCTTGAGCCCGGACTACGATGAGCAGTTCTTC. The chain was built from TRBV5-1 and TRBJ2-1, and perhaps TRBD2 as D gene, on 6 matching bases. The CDR3 runs 14 residues from the cysteine to the phenylalanine. Only the CDR3 DNA stays, 42 bases, in frame from base 1. CDR1 and CDR2 were assigned from the germline V gene as SGHRS and YFSETQ.